The 15 T cell receptor beta chains below come from one sample, sequenced in a study of T cell repertoires in cytomegalovirus infection. TCRdb ran MiXCR on the reads and lists one entry per CDR3 protein. The data hold around 300,000 distinct CDR3 sequences, with about 20% observed a single time. Their antigen targets remain unknown. The sequenced sample was cultured PBMCs, obtained from culture after CMV antigen stimulation. The receptors derive from a human donor in good health (CMV status not recorded). Some clones in this sample may be carry-over from other donors' samples.

The genes are TRBV6-5 and TRBJ1-1, with 7 bases that match TRBD1. CDR3 size: 14 residues. CDR1 and CDR2 from the germline V gene are MNHEY and SVGAGI. With 0 bases clipped from V and 6 bases from J, the junction kept 4 bases outside the gene matches. The CDR3 DNA sequence: TGTGCCAGCAGTTACTCAGGGACAGCTCCTGAAGCTTTCTTT. Amino acids: CASSYSGTAPEAFF.

This clonotype was seen repeatedly, ten times or more. J is TRBJ2-7 and V is TRBV7-8, with D perhaps given as TRBD1 or TRBD2 (6 bases each). Germline V gene sequence: CDR1 SGHVS, CDR2 FQNEAQ. V gave up 5 bases and J gave up 4 bases, with 9 bases separating them. The CDR3 loop spans 12 amino acids. In DNA, the CDR3 is TGTGCCAGCAGCCAGGGGACTTACGAGCAGTACGTC. This encodes CASSQGTYEQYV.

The rearrangement joins TRBV5-1 to TRBJ1-2, with a tentative D call TRBD1 (6 bases). The CDR3 contains 16 residues. Trimming removed 4 bases from V and 2 bases from J, with 18 bases in between. Germline values: CDR1 SGHRS, CDR2 YFSETQ. CDR3 loop: CASSLTPGAKNYGYTF. The CDR3 region has the DNA TGCGCCAGCAGCCTCACCCCAGGGGCGAAAAACTATGGCTACACCTTC. Full variable domain (remainder filled in from reference TRBV5-1 and TRBJ1-2): KAGVTQTPRYLIKTRGQQVTLSCSPISGHRSVSWYQQTPGQGLQFLFEYFSETQRNKGNFPGRFSGRQFSNSRSEMNVSTLELGDSALYLCASSLTPGAKNYGYTFGSGTRLTVV.

The chain is built from TRBV7-9 and TRBJ2-1; the match to TRBD2 covers 9 bases. CDR1 is SEHNR, CDR2 FQNEAQ, per germline (reference sequence). The CDR3 loop spans 13 amino acids. V shed 4 bases, J shed 12 bases, and the junction held 7 bases outside the gene matches. In DNA, the CDR3 is TGTGCCAGCAGCTCGACTAGCGGAGAAGGGCAGTTCTTC. It yields the protein CASSSTSGEGQFF.

The sample holds many counts of this clonotype. The chain combines TRBV12-3 or TRBV12-4 with TRBJ1-2; D gene ambiguous. This CDR3 comprises 13 residues. Deletions cut 6 bases from V and 4 bases from J, with 12 bases between. For the CDR3, the DNA is TGTGCCAGCAGGACCCTGGGTGGCTATGGCTACACCTTC. It specifies CASRTLGGYGYTF.

The V and J genes are TRBV11-1 and TRBJ2-5; D is unclear. This CDR3 comprises 14 residues. V was clipped by 3 bases and J by 1 base, with 9 bases between them. Germline CDR1 SGHAT, CDR2 FQDESV (reference sequence). DNA for the CDR3: TGTGCCAGCAGCTTTTCGCCAGTCCAAGAGACCCAGTACTTC. Its translation: CASSFSPVQETQYF.

This clonotype has a count of ten or more. The chain couples TRBV7-2 to TRBJ1-1, with D perhaps matching TRBD1 (5 bases). This CDR3 spans 13 amino acids. From germline, CDR1 is SGHTA and CDR2 FQGNSA. The V end was cut by 6 bases, the J end by 2 bases, with 10 bases between. The CDR3 here is CASRRTPNTEAFF. Written as DNA, the CDR3 is TGTGCCAGCAGGAGGACACCCAACACTGAAGCTTTCTTT.

The rearrangement uses TRBV10-2 and TRBJ1-4; TRBD1 matches 7 bases. V lost 5 bases, J lost 3 bases, and 6 bases stayed unmatched. The germline CDR1 and CDR2 sequences are WSHSY and SAAADI. The length of the CDR3 is 15 residues. CDR3 in DNA: TGCGCCAGCAGTACCCCGGGGACAGCTAATGAAAAACTGTTTTTT. It specifies CASSTPGTANEKLFF.

This clonotype was detected ten times or more. The chain links TRBV7-9 to TRBJ2-3; possible D gene TRBD2, 6 bases. The length of the CDR3 is 14 residues. Germline V gene sequence: CDR1 SEHNR, CDR2 FQNEAQ (reference sequence). Trimming removed 2 bases from V and 9 bases from J, with 15 bases in between. The CDR3 DNA reads TGTGCCAGCAGCTTAATGGAGGGTTGGTACACGCAGTATTTT. Residues: CASSLMEGWYTQYF. Variable domain in full (rest from reference TRBV7-9 and TRBJ2-3): DTGVSQNPRHKITKRGQNVTFRCDPISEHNRLYWYRQTLGQGPEFLTYFQNEAQLEKSRLLSDRFSAERPKGSFSTLEIQRTEQGDSAMYLCASSLMEGWYTQYFGPGTRLTVL.

V and J are TRBV12-3 or TRBV12-4 and TRBJ1-1; D is ambiguous. V lost 1 base to trimming and J lost 2 bases, with 11 bases between them. This CDR3 contains 15 residues. The CDR3 protein is CASSLGGLGNTEAFF. In DNA, the CDR3 is TGTGCCAGCAGTTTAGGGGGTTTGGGCAACACTGAAGCTTTCTTT.

This clonotype was seen repeatedly, ten times or more. The J gene is TRBJ2-7, the V gene TRBV11-3; no clear D gene. Germline CDR1 SGHNT, CDR2 YENEEA. This CDR3 comprises 16 residues. The V end was cut by 5 bases, the J end by 1 base, with 18 bases between. CDR3 in amino acids: CASSPTPAVPSYEQYV. The DNA for the CDR3 is TGTGCCAGCAGCCCAACTCCGGCGGTACCGTCCTACGAGCAGTACGTC.

This clonotype is judged medium-sized. V usage is TRBV7-6 and J usage is TRBJ2-3, with D hard to call. Germline V gene sequence: CDR1 SGHVS, CDR2 FNYEAQ. This CDR3 is built from 12 residues. Trimming removed 1 base from V and 4 bases from J, with 3 bases in between. CDR3 nucleotides: TGTGCCAGCAGCTTAGTCCCAGATACGCAGTATTTT. Protein product: CASSLVPDTQYF.

This clonotype has a handful of counts. DNA of the CDR3: TGTGCCAGCAGGGAGACTAAGAGCTCCTACGAGCAGTACGTC. Encoded protein: CASRETKSSYEQYV. This rearrangement joins TRBV6-2 or TRBV6-3 to TRBJ2-7; perhaps TRBD2 as D (5 bases). CDR3 length: 14 amino acids. Germline assignment: CDR1 MNHEY and CDR2 SVGEGT. V was cut by 6 bases and J by 0 bases, with 12 bases left in between.

This clonotype turned up a few times. This chain uses TRBV18 with TRBJ2-5, with D perhaps TRBD1 (7 bases). V gave up 6 bases and J gave up 4 bases, with 27 bases separating them. Germline V lookup: CDR1 KGHSH, CDR2 LQKENI. The CDR3 has 18 residues. DNA of the CDR3: TGTGCCAGCTCCCGAGGGGCCACAGGCGCAGGGGGAGGAGAGACCCAGTACTTC. Translating gives CASSRGATGAGGGETQYF.

The chain has TRBV27 and TRBJ2-5; D perhaps matches TRBD2 (6 bases). Trimming stripped 2 bases from V and 5 bases from J, with 12 bases between. From germline, CDR1 is MNHEY and CDR2 SMNVEV (reference sequence). The CDR3 length is 14 residues. The CDR3 reads CASSLNGGSETQYF. CDR3 coding DNA: TGTGCCAGCAGTTTAAATGGGGGGTCCGAGACCCAGTACTTC.